These T cell receptor beta chains were read from a single sample in a study of CD8 T cells in ankylosing spondylitis. A single record per CDR3 protein comes from TCRdb applying MiXCR to the 5' RACE reads. Of just under 350,000 distinct CDR3 sequences detected, roughly 15% appear once; the ten largest clones hold roughly 0.99%. Sequencing was carried out using blood, either unsorted or a sorted T cell fraction (not recorded which). These receptors all stem from a male donor with ankylosing spondylitis or in good health (not recorded which). Both conserved end residues are part of each CDR3. A D gene is named only where the DNA matches it firmly. Only some rows state a clone size, as once, few, many or a class for expanded clones.

clone size: few
J gene: TRBJ2-1
D gene: -
V gene: TRBV11-2
CDR3 protein: CASSLGGSAKVNEQFF
CDR3 DNA: TGTGCCAGCAGCTTAGGGGGTAGCGCCAAGGTCAATGAGCAGTTCTTC

clone size: few
J gene: TRBJ1-1
D gene: -
V gene: TRBV5-1
CDR3 protein: CASSGIGTEAFF
CDR3 DNA: TGCGCCAGCAGTGGTATCGGCACTGAAGCTTTCTTT

clone size: -
J gene: TRBJ1-1
D gene: -
V gene: TRBV7-9
CDR3 protein: CASSFAQNTEAFF
CDR3 DNA: TGTGCCAGCAGCTTTGCGCAGAACACTGAAGCTTTCTTT

clone size: -
J gene: TRBJ2-4
D gene: -
V gene: TRBV12-3/TRBV12-4
CDR3 protein: CASSWSGQALAKNIQYF
CDR3 DNA: TGTGCCAGCAGTTGGTCCGGGCAGGCCCTAGCCAAAAACATTCAGTACTTC

clone size: few
J gene: TRBJ1-2
D gene: TRBD1
V gene: TRBV25-1
CDR3 protein: CASSYGTGEGVGYTF
CDR3 DNA: TGTGCCAGCAGTTACGGGACAGGGGAAGGAGTTGGCTACACCTTC

clone size: few
J gene: TRBJ2-3
D gene: TRBD2
V gene: TRBV20-1
CDR3 protein: CSVERASGVTDTQYF
CDR3 DNA: TGCAGTGTCGAGAGGGCCAGCGGGGTCACAGATACGCAGTATTTT

clone size: many
J gene: TRBJ1-1
D gene: -
V gene: TRBV5-1
CDR3 protein: CASSGARATEAFF
CDR3 DNA: TGCGCCAGCAGCGGGGCGCGGGCGACTGAAGCTTTCTTT

clone size: -
J gene: TRBJ2-1
D gene: -
V gene: TRBV5-6
CDR3 protein: CASSFTRYNEQFF
CDR3 DNA: TGTGCCAGCAGCTTTACTCGCTACAATGAGCAGTTCTTC

clone size: -
J gene: TRBJ1-1
D gene: -
V gene: TRBV7-2
CDR3 protein: CASSRWEVNTEAFF
CDR3 DNA: TGTGCCAGCAGCCGATGGGAGGTGAACACTGAAGCTTTCTTT

clone size: -
J gene: TRBJ1-1
D gene: -
V gene: TRBV20-1
CDR3 protein: CSAPVGNRHTEAFF
CDR3 DNA: TGCAGTGCTCCCGTAGGGAACAGACACACTGAAGCTTTCTTT

clone size: -
J gene: TRBJ2-7
D gene: TRBD2
V gene: TRBV6-1
CDR3 protein: CASRAGLAGLEQYF
CDR3 DNA: TGTGCCAGCAGAGCCGGACTAGCGGGTCTGGAGCAGTACTTC

clone size: few
J gene: TRBJ2-1
D gene: TRBD2
V gene: TRBV20-1
CDR3 protein: CSAPSRTSGGPYNEQFF
CDR3 DNA: TGCAGTGCTCCGAGTAGGACTAGCGGTGGCCCCTACAATGAGCAGTTCTTC

clone size: -
J gene: TRBJ1-2
D gene: -
V gene: TRBV27
CDR3 protein: CASSFFTGNGYTF
CDR3 DNA: TGTGCCAGCAGTTTTTTCACGGGGAATGGCTACACCTTC

clone size: few
J gene: TRBJ1-4
D gene: -
V gene: TRBV6-1
CDR3 protein: CASGRGSWNEKLFF
CDR3 DNA: TGTGCCAGCGGGAGGGGGTCTTGGAATGAAAAACTGTTTTTT

clone size: -
J gene: TRBJ2-1
D gene: TRBD2
V gene: TRBV3-1
CDR3 protein: CASSQDLPSGRRTFF
CDR3 DNA: TGTGCCAGCAGCCAAGATCTACCTAGCGGGAGAAGGACGTTCTTC

clone size: -
J gene: TRBJ2-1
D gene: TRBD2
V gene: TRBV14
CDR3 protein: CASSQVPGGYNEQFF
CDR3 DNA: TGTGCCAGCAGCCAAGTCCCGGGGGGCTACAATGAGCAGTTCTTC

clone size: -
J gene: TRBJ1-2
D gene: TRBD1
V gene: TRBV4-1
CDR3 protein: CASSPWTGGNGYTF
CDR3 DNA: TGCGCCAGCAGCCCTTGGACAGGGGGCAATGGCTACACCTTC

clone size: many
J gene: TRBJ2-3
D gene: TRBD2
V gene: TRBV4-1
CDR3 protein: CASSQDIAGGADTQYF
CDR3 DNA: TGCGCCAGCAGCCAAGATATCGCGGGAGGGGCAGATACGCAGTATTTT

clone size: few
J gene: TRBJ2-7
D gene: -
V gene: TRBV5-1
CDR3 protein: CASSSAVGGDSYEQYF
CDR3 DNA: TGCGCCAGCAGCTCCGCCGTAGGAGGGGACTCCTACGAGCAGTACTTC

clone size: many
J gene: TRBJ2-2
D gene: TRBD1
V gene: TRBV12-3/TRBV12-4
CDR3 protein: CASRGGQGRTGELFF
CDR3 DNA: TGTGCCAGCAGGGGGGGACAGGGTCGGACCGGGGAGCTGTTTTTT

clone size: few
J gene: TRBJ2-7
D gene: TRBD1
V gene: TRBV20-1
CDR3 protein: CSAIRGGQGAREQYF
CDR3 DNA: TGCAGTGCTATACGTGGAGGACAGGGGGCTCGGGAGCAGTACTTC

clone size: -
J gene: TRBJ2-1
D gene: TRBD1
V gene: TRBV9
CDR3 protein: CASSRTSGQGGLDEQFF
CDR3 DNA: TGTGCCAGCAGCCGAACTTCCGGACAGGGTGGTTTGGATGAGCAGTTCTTC

clone size: -
J gene: TRBJ2-5
D gene: -
V gene: TRBV5-1
CDR3 protein: CASSFRGARGETQYF
CDR3 DNA: TGCGCCAGCAGCTTCCGAGGGGCAAGGGGGGAGACCCAGTACTTC

clone size: few
J gene: TRBJ1-1
D gene: TRBD1
V gene: TRBV29-1
CDR3 protein: CSVRQGPTANTEAFF
CDR3 DNA: TGCAGCGTCCGACAGGGGCCCACCGCGAACACTGAAGCTTTCTTT

clone size: few
J gene: TRBJ2-3
D gene: -
V gene: TRBV4-1
CDR3 protein: CASSHGRGPPDTQYF
CDR3 DNA: TGCGCCAGCAGCCACGGCCGGGGCCCGCCAGATACGCAGTATTTT

clone size: many
J gene: TRBJ1-2
D gene: -
V gene: TRBV5-1
CDR3 protein: CASSPGAPGDGYTF
CDR3 DNA: TGCGCCAGCAGCCCCGGGGCCCCGGGCGATGGCTACACCTTC

clone size: few
J gene: TRBJ1-4
D gene: -
V gene: TRBV10-3
CDR3 protein: CAISPRTGTNEKLFF
CDR3 DNA: TGTGCCATCAGTCCCCGTACAGGGACTAATGAAAAACTGTTTTTT

clone size: many
J gene: TRBJ2-1
D gene: -
V gene: TRBV11-2
CDR3 protein: CASSLDRQREQFF
CDR3 DNA: TGTGCCAGCAGCTTAGACCGCCAGAGGGAGCAGTTCTTC

clone size: -
J gene: TRBJ2-1
D gene: TRBD2
V gene: TRBV14
CDR3 protein: CASSPLAGAPHEQFF
CDR3 DNA: TGTGCCAGCAGCCCGTTAGCGGGAGCCCCCCATGAGCAGTTCTTC

clone size: few
J gene: TRBJ1-2
D gene: -
V gene: TRBV5-1
CDR3 protein: CASSLAADPGAGYTF
CDR3 DNA: TGCGCCAGCAGCTTGGCCGCGGATCCAGGTGCGGGCTACACCTTC

clone size: few
J gene: TRBJ2-1
D gene: TRBD2
V gene: TRBV12-3/TRBV12-4
CDR3 protein: CASSILAETEQFF
CDR3 DNA: TGTGCCAGCAGTATACTAGCGGAGACCGAGCAGTTCTTC

clone size: -
J gene: TRBJ2-1
D gene: TRBD2
V gene: TRBV6-1
CDR3 protein: CASNQRTSGFNEQFF
CDR3 DNA: TGTGCCAGCAACCAAAGGACTAGCGGGTTTAATGAGCAGTTCTTC

clone size: few
J gene: TRBJ1-3
D gene: -
V gene: TRBV10-3
CDR3 protein: CAISDASLGDRGGSGNTIYF
CDR3 DNA: TGTGCCATCAGTGATGCAAGTCTCGGGGATCGTGGGGGATCTGGAAACACCATATATTTT

clone size: -
J gene: TRBJ2-3
D gene: -
V gene: TRBV7-9
CDR3 protein: CASSLGNREADTQYF
CDR3 DNA: TGTGCCAGCAGCTTAGGGAACAGGGAGGCAGATACGCAGTATTTT

clone size: -
J gene: TRBJ2-3
D gene: TRBD2
V gene: TRBV9
CDR3 protein: CASTPRLALSTDTQYF
CDR3 DNA: TGTGCCAGCACCCCTCGACTAGCGTTAAGCACAGATACGCAGTATTTT

clone size: -
J gene: TRBJ1-1
D gene: -
V gene: TRBV6-5
CDR3 protein: CASRGTGTEAFF
CDR3 DNA: TGTGCCAGCAGGGGGACCGGGACTGAAGCTTTCTTT

clone size: many
J gene: TRBJ2-7
D gene: TRBD2
V gene: TRBV5-1
CDR3 protein: CASSLAKGLTYEQYF
CDR3 DNA: TGCGCCAGCAGCTTGGCCAAGGGACTAACCTACGAGCAGTACTTC

clone size: few
J gene: TRBJ1-1
D gene: -
V gene: TRBV2
CDR3 protein: CASTHPLTGNTEAFF
CDR3 DNA: TGTGCCAGCACCCACCCCCTGACGGGCAACACTGAAGCTTTCTTT

clone size: few
J gene: TRBJ2-6
D gene: -
V gene: TRBV29-1
CDR3 protein: CSFSSSGANVLTF
CDR3 DNA: TGCAGCTTCTCAAGCTCTGGGGCCAACGTCCTGACTTTC

clone size: -
J gene: TRBJ2-5
D gene: -
V gene: TRBV28
CDR3 protein: CASSSSLPTETQYF
CDR3 DNA: TGTGCCAGCAGTTCCTCTCTCCCAACCGAGACCCAGTACTTC

clone size: few
J gene: TRBJ2-3
D gene: -
V gene: TRBV6-6
CDR3 protein: CASSYGLDTQYF
CDR3 DNA: TGTGCCAGCAGTTACGGGTTGGATACGCAGTATTTT

clone size: -
J gene: TRBJ2-3
D gene: TRBD2
V gene: TRBV4-2
CDR3 protein: CASSQGGGSGSADTQYF
CDR3 DNA: TGTGCCAGCAGCCAAGGAGGGGGTAGCGGGAGCGCAGATACGCAGTATTTT

clone size: -
J gene: TRBJ2-7
D gene: TRBD2
V gene: TRBV18
CDR3 protein: CASSPGLAGDEQYF
CDR3 DNA: TGTGCCAGCTCACCGGGACTAGCGGGAGACGAGCAGTACTTC

clone size: few
J gene: TRBJ2-1
D gene: -
V gene: TRBV6-2/TRBV6-3
CDR3 protein: CASRPLAAHNEQFF
CDR3 DNA: TGTGCCAGCAGGCCCCTAGCCGCCCACAATGAGCAGTTCTTC

clone size: -
J gene: TRBJ2-4
D gene: -
V gene: TRBV6-1
CDR3 protein: CASSPAGAKNIQYF
CDR3 DNA: TGTGCCAGCAGCCCAGCTGGAGCCAAAAACATTCAGTACTTC

clone size: few
J gene: TRBJ2-7
D gene: -
V gene: TRBV12-3/TRBV12-4
CDR3 protein: CASSPPFFSYEQYF
CDR3 DNA: TGTGCCAGCAGCCCTCCCTTCTTTTCCTACGAGCAGTACTTC

clone size: -
J gene: TRBJ1-6
D gene: -
V gene: TRBV15
CDR3 protein: CATSPGRNSPLHF
CDR3 DNA: TGTGCCACCAGCCCTGGGCGGAATTCACCCCTCCACTTT

clone size: -
J gene: TRBJ2-5
D gene: TRBD2
V gene: TRBV6-5
CDR3 protein: CASSYSPLSGRLQETQYF
CDR3 DNA: TGTGCCAGCAGTTACTCTCCCCTTAGCGGGAGGCTCCAAGAGACCCAGTACTTC

clone size: few
J gene: TRBJ2-3
D gene: TRBD2
V gene: TRBV4-2
CDR3 protein: CASSQDTSGGTDTQYF
CDR3 DNA: TGTGCCAGCAGCCAAGATACTAGCGGGGGCACAGATACGCAGTATTTT

clone size: -
J gene: TRBJ2-5
D gene: -
V gene: TRBV20-1
CDR3 protein: CSARGLQGGTQYF
CDR3 DNA: TGCAGTGCTAGAGGGTTACAAGGGGGGACCCAGTACTTC

clone size: -
J gene: TRBJ2-7
D gene: -
V gene: TRBV6-5
CDR3 protein: CASSYFQGPSSYEQYF
CDR3 DNA: TGTGCCAGCAGTTACTTCCAGGGGCCAAGCTCCTACGAGCAGTACTTC

clone size: few
J gene: TRBJ2-4
D gene: -
V gene: TRBV5-5
CDR3 protein: CASSSPRLSGDIQYF
CDR3 DNA: TGTGCCAGCAGCTCCCCTAGGCTGTCGGGGGACATTCAGTACTTC

clone size: -
J gene: TRBJ1-2
D gene: TRBD1
V gene: TRBV10-2
CDR3 protein: CASSESAGTGFVGYTF
CDR3 DNA: TGCGCCAGCAGTGAGTCTGCCGGGACAGGCTTCGTTGGCTACACCTTC

clone size: -
J gene: TRBJ2-1
D gene: -
V gene: TRBV29-1
CDR3 protein: CSGGYNEQFF
CDR3 DNA: TGCAGTGGGGGGTACAATGAGCAGTTCTTC

clone size: many
J gene: TRBJ1-1
D gene: TRBD1
V gene: TRBV24-1
CDR3 protein: CATSDPGTEDGTFF
CDR3 DNA: TGTGCCACCAGTGACCCTGGGACAGAGGATGGGACTTTCTTT

clone size: -
J gene: TRBJ2-2
D gene: -
V gene: TRBV6-2/TRBV6-3
CDR3 protein: CASSYLGPATGELFF
CDR3 DNA: TGTGCCAGCAGTTATCTCGGACCTGCGACCGGGGAGCTGTTTTTT

clone size: -
J gene: TRBJ2-7
D gene: -
V gene: TRBV5-1
CDR3 protein: CASSLGQSHSYEQYF
CDR3 DNA: TGCGCCAGCAGCTTAGGACAGAGCCACTCCTACGAGCAGTACTTC

clone size: -
J gene: TRBJ1-2
D gene: -
V gene: TRBV12-3/TRBV12-4
CDR3 protein: CASSLALGLSGYTF
CDR3 DNA: TGTGCCAGCAGTTTAGCCCTTGGACTGAGTGGCTACACCTTC